The 25 T cell receptor beta chains in this list originate from one sample, sequenced in a study of T cells after yellow fever vaccination. TCRdb reanalysed the 5' RACE reads using MiXCR and keeps one entry per CDR3 protein. Here the sample spans roughly 500,000 distinct CDR3 sequences, roughly 19% being singletons. Material: PBMCs, obtained 15 days after the yellow fever booster vaccination. The receptors come from a man aged 30 to 45 who received the YFV17D yellow fever vaccine.

The sample holds a few counts of this clonotype. V is TRBV27 and J is TRBJ2-1; 11 nucleotides agree with TRBD2. V lost 6 bases to trimming and J lost 5 bases; unmatched junction nucleotides: 9. Germline V gene lookup returns CDR1 MNHEY and CDR2 SMNVEV (reference sequence). This CDR3 comprises 16 residues. The CDR3 protein is CASSSLGLAVNNEQFF. The CDR3 bases are TGTGCCAGCAGCTCCTTGGGACTAGCGGTAAACAATGAGCAGTTCTTC.

This clonotype was detected only a few times. The rearrangement joins TRBV29-1 to TRBJ2-3; 7 positions match TRBD2. There are 13 residues in the CDR3. Germline V lookup: CDR1 SQVTM, CDR2 ANQGSEA. Germline trimming cut 4 bases from V and 3 bases from J; bases unmatched to any gene: 4. CDR3 sequence: CSVVQGGTDTQYF. CDR3 coding DNA: TGCAGCGTTGTGCAGGGAGGGACAGATACGCAGTATTTT.

The V and J genes are TRBV3-1 and TRBJ1-2; 8 positions agree with TRBD1. In germline, CDR1 is LGHDT, CDR2 YNNKEL (reference sequence). CDR3 length: 16 residues. V was clipped by 4 bases and J by 4 bases; unmatched bases: 11. The chain's CDR3 is CASSLDRAKWPYGYTF. DNA for the CDR3: TGTGCCAGCAGCCTGGACAGGGCCAAATGGCCCTATGGCTACACCTTC.

The sample holds a few counts of this clonotype. The chain employs TRBV29-1 and TRBJ1-2; TRBD1 is a possible D gene (5 bases). CDR1 is SQVTM and CDR2 is ANQGSEA in the germline V gene. CDR3 size: 13 residues. V shed 7 bases and J shed 3 bases, with 15 bases lying between them. Here the CDR3 reads CSAQGGGYYGYTF. CDR3 in DNA: TGCAGCGCCCAGGGCGGCGGATACTATGGCTACACCTTC.

The rearrangement links TRBV20-1 to TRBJ2-2, with D possibly being TRBD1 (6 bases). The CDR3 covers 16 residues. Looked up from germline, CDR1 is DFQATT and CDR2 is SNEGSKA (reference sequence). Trimming left V 1 base short and J 0 bases short, with 12 bases between. CDR3 nucleotides: TGCAGTGCTAGAGGAGGACAGAGTGCGAACACCGGGGAGCTGTTTTTT. Amino acids: CSARGGQSANTGELFF.

This clonotype was observed a few times. The V call is TRBV7-9, the J call TRBJ2-5; D is unclear. The CDR3 runs to 14 residues. Trimming cost V 1 base and J 0 bases, with 6 bases left between them. Germline CDR1 and CDR2: SEHNR and FQNEAQ (reference sequence). The CDR3 DNA is TGTGCCAGCAGCTTAGGCGAAGACCAAGAGACCCAGTACTTC. Its protein product is CASSLGEDQETQYF.

The chain joins TRBV12-3 or TRBV12-4 to TRBJ2-7; 11 nucleotides match TRBD2. The V and J ends lost 6 bases and 7 bases, in that order; junction bases with no gene match: 8. This CDR3 is built from 14 residues. The CDR3 region has the DNA TGTGCCAGCAGGCTGACTAGCGGGGCGGATGAGCAGTACTTC. Its protein is CASRLTSGADEQYF.

This clonotype appeared a few times. The chain joins TRBV25-1 to TRBJ1-2; D is ambiguous. The length of the CDR3 is 12 residues. The ends were cut back, 1 base at V and 8 bases at J, with 8 bases in the middle. Germline V lookup: CDR1 MGHDK, CDR2 SYGVNS. The CDR3 coding sequence is TGTGCCAGCAGTGAATCGGCGAAGGGCTACACCTTC. Translation gives CASSESAKGYTF.

The J gene is TRBJ1-2, the V gene TRBV12-3 or TRBV12-4, with 7 bases lining up with TRBD1. V lost 7 bases and J lost 6; bases outside the gene matches: 8. The CDR3 totals 13 residues. In DNA form, the CDR3 reads TGTGCCAGCAACATAGGACAGGCTGATGGCTACACCTTC. This sequence encodes CASNIGQADGYTF.

This clonotype was seen a single time. The rearrangement uses TRBV12-3 or TRBV12-4 and TRBJ2-3; D may be TRBD1 or TRBD2 (5 bases each). The CDR3 has 13 amino acids. V lost 11 bases to trimming and J lost 4 bases, with 16 bases between them. In DNA form, the CDR3 reads TGTGCCGCTGGGGGATTTGGTCCAGATACGCAGTATTTT. The encoded protein is CAAGGFGPDTQYF.

The CDR3 protein is CASSPTSGGDEKLFF. The CDR3 DNA is TGTGCCAGCTCACCAACGTCAGGGGGCGATGAAAAACTGTTTTTT. This chain connects TRBV18 to TRBJ1-4, with 8 positions matching TRBD1. Germline CDR1 reads KGHSH; CDR2 reads LQKENI. This CDR3 has 15 residues. With 2 bases clipped from V and 6 bases from J, the junction kept 5 bases outside the gene matches. Supplemented by reference TRBV18 and TRBJ1-4, the full variable domain reads NAGVMQNPRHLVRRRGQEARLRCSPMKGHSHVYWYRQLPEEGLKFMVYLQKENIIDESGMPKERFSAEFPKEGPSILRIQQVVRGDSAAYFCASSPTSGGDEKLFFGSGTQLSVL.

CDR3 residues: CASSSHIRETQYF. In nucleotides, the CDR3 is TGTGCCAGCAGCTCCCATATTAGGGAGACCCAGTACTTC. The chain joins TRBV7-2 to TRBJ2-5; no firm D call. Trimming shortened V by 4 bases and J by 5 bases, and 11 bases separated the two germline ends. Germline values: CDR1 SGHTA, CDR2 FQGNSA. This CDR3 spans 13 amino acids.

The rearrangement uses TRBV5-1 and TRBJ2-5; tentative D call: TRBD1 (5 bases). Between the trimmed V and J ends, which lost 3 bases and 3 bases, there was a span of 9 bases. Germline V CDR1 and CDR2: SGHRS, YFSETQ. This CDR3 region has 13 residues. This CDR3 reads CASSWQGEETQYF. CDR3 coding DNA: TGCGCCAGCAGCTGGCAGGGTGAAGAGACCCAGTACTTC.

The V call is TRBV6-5, the J call TRBJ2-5; the D gene is possibly TRBD2 (6 bases). CDR1 and CDR2 (germline): MNHEY, SVGAGI. The CDR3 has 15 residues. V shed 4 bases and J shed 4 bases, with 16 bases lying between them. The CDR3 nucleotides are TGTGCCAGCAGTTCCGAGATCGGGCGGGGAGAGACCCAGTACTTC. This encodes CASSSEIGRGETQYF.

The genes are TRBV10-3 and TRBJ2-1; 11 nucleotides align to TRBD2. The CDR3 length is 17 residues. Germline V gives CDR1 ENHRY, CDR2 SYGVKD. V lost 6 bases to trimming and J lost 0 bases; unmatched junction nucleotides: 7. The CDR3 DNA sequence: TGTGCCATCAGGGGACTAGCGGAATCGAGCTCCTACAATGAGCAGTTCTTC. Amino acids: CAIRGLAESSSYNEQFF.

This clonotype was counted a few times. The chain carries TRBV30 and TRBJ2-6; 8 bases are a match to TRBD2. The CDR3 consists of 17 residues. CDR1 is GTSNPN, CDR2 SVGIG, per germline (reference sequence). Unmatched junction bases numbered 5, after V lost 0 bases and J lost 1 base. The CDR3: CAWSVGLAASGANVLTF. Written as DNA, the CDR3 is TGTGCCTGGAGTGTCGGACTAGCCGCGTCTGGGGCCAACGTCCTGACTTTC.

The chain carries TRBV10-1 and TRBJ2-2; D remains ambiguous. The CDR3 loop spans 16 amino acids. The germline gives CDR1 WNHNN, CDR2 SYGVQD (reference sequence). Trimming cost V 2 bases and J 3 bases, with 13 bases left between them. The CDR3 DNA reads TGCGCCAGCAGTGAGGAGTCTGGCGGATACACCGGGGAGCTGTTTTTT. This encodes CASSEESGGYTGELFF.

The rearrangement uses TRBV7-2 and TRBJ2-3; maybe TRBD1 (6 bases). V was clipped by 2 bases and J by 0 bases, with 9 bases between them. The CDR3 runs to 15 residues. Germline CDR1 reads SGHTA; CDR2 reads FQGNSA. CDR3 DNA: TGTGCCAGCAGCTTAACACAGGGTAGCACAGATACGCAGTATTTT. This translates into CASSLTQGSTDTQYF.

This clonotype was detected only a few times. CDR3 loop: CAWSQETQYF. The CDR3 DNA follows: TGTGCCTGGAGCCAAGAGACCCAGTACTTC. The gene calls are TRBV30 and TRBJ2-5; D gene unclear. This CDR3 comprises 10 residues. The V gene's germline CDR1 is GTSNPN and CDR2 SVGIG (reference sequence). Deletions cut 3 bases from V and 1 base from J, with 0 bases between.

This chain links TRBV7-2 with TRBJ2-3, with a possible D match to TRBD2 (6 bases). The CDR3 spans 15 residues. Germline assignment: CDR1 SGHTA and CDR2 FQGNSA. Between the trimmed V and J ends, which lost 5 bases and 3 bases, there was a span of 15 bases. The CDR3: CASSRENDGTDTQYF. CDR3 coding DNA: TGTGCCAGCAGCCGGGAGAATGATGGGACAGATACGCAGTATTTT.

This clonotype was detected a few times. J is TRBJ1-4 and V is TRBV25-1; 10 bases align to TRBD1. The trim removed 4 bases at V and 8 bases at J, leaving 4 bases unmatched. CDR1 MGHDK and CDR2 SYGVNS come from the germline V gene. This CDR3 spans 14 amino acids. The CDR3 sequence is CASSGQGAVEKLFF. The CDR3 DNA reads TGTGCCAGCAGTGGACAGGGGGCGGTGGAAAAACTGTTTTTT.

V and J are TRBV20-1 and TRBJ2-5; 10 positions match TRBD1. The germline V gene has CDR1 DFQATT and CDR2 SNEGSKA (reference sequence). Unmatched junction bases numbered 6, after V lost 6 bases and J lost 5 bases. CDR3 length: 13 residues. The CDR3 DNA is TGCAGTGCCTGGGGGGGACAGGGGGAGACCCAGTACTTC. This sequence encodes CSAWGGQGETQYF.

The CDR3 sequence: CSVVIPRGSYEQYF. DNA for the CDR3: TGCAGCGTTGTTATTCCCCGAGGGTCCTACGAGCAGTACTTC. The gene calls are TRBV29-1 and TRBJ2-7, with TRBD2 as a possible D gene (5 bases). Between the trimmed V and J ends, which lost 4 bases and 1 base, there was a span of 14 bases. CDR3 length: 14 residues. CDR1 and CDR2 from the germline V gene are SQVTM and ANQGSEA.

The J gene is TRBJ1-2, the V gene TRBV9; D remains ambiguous. Germline assignment: CDR1 SGDLS and CDR2 YYNGEE. V lost 4 bases to trimming and J lost 4 bases, with 17 bases between them. This CDR3 has 15 residues. CDR3 nucleotides: TGTGCCAGCAGCCAAAACCCACGGCTGAGCTATGGCTACACCTTC. Amino acid sequence: CASSQNPRLSYGYTF.

In its sample, this clonotype was seen a few times. V gene TRBV7-6 combines with J gene TRBJ2-5; D unresolved. V was cut by 1 base and J by 2 bases, with 8 bases left in between. The CDR3 has 14 residues. Per the germline V gene, CDR1 is SGHVS and CDR2 is FNYEAQ. The CDR3 protein is CASSLDVGQETQYF. The CDR3 DNA reads TGTGCCAGCAGCTTAGATGTGGGTCAAGAGACCCAGTACTTC.